Sequencing of this T cell receptor beta chain was carried out in a study of blood T cell repertoires in COVID-19. Study-wide context: The United States, Italy and Spain supplied acute and convalescent COVID-19 samples.

Germline-derived CDR1 and CDR2 are SNHLY and FYNNEI. The CDR3 contains 15 residues. The V gene lost 3 bases and the J gene lost 7 bases, with 19 bases spanning the gap. The repertoire was sequenced with immunoSEQ multiplex PCR; TCRdb's copy has only in-frame clones and lacks some. This table holds 88,000 or so clones, around 79% found once. The chain employs TRBV2 and TRBJ2-7; TRBD1 might be the D (6 bases). Material: peripheral blood. The sequence came from a human donor in a cohort sampled during active COVID-19. The CDR3 DNA reads TGTGCCAGCAGTGAGGGTACAGGGATTACTGGGGAGCAGTACTTC. As protein: CASSEGTGITGEQYF.